This T cell receptor beta chain emerged from a study of blood T cell repertoires in COVID-19. In the study overall: The samples span acute and convalescent COVID-19 from the United States, Italy and Spain.

V lost 3 bases and J 5 bases, leaving 16 bases between the germline ends. The CDR3 has 16 amino acids. Germline CDR1 MGHRA, CDR2 YSYEKL. Data came from immunoSEQ multiplex PCR; TCRdb stores just in-frame clones and leaves some out. This sample yields 250,000 to 300,000 clones, of which under 90% are seen a single time; 15% belongs to the top ten. The gene calls are TRBV4-1 and TRBJ1-4; tentatively, D is TRBD1 (6 bases). The TCR was taken from a young man who had recovered from COVID-19. Sample: PBMCs or T cells enriched from blood (not recorded which). This CDR3 reads CASSHGGAGSNEKLFF. CDR3 coding DNA: TGCGCCAGCAGCCACGGGGGGGCGGGTTCCAATGAAAAACTGTTTTTT.